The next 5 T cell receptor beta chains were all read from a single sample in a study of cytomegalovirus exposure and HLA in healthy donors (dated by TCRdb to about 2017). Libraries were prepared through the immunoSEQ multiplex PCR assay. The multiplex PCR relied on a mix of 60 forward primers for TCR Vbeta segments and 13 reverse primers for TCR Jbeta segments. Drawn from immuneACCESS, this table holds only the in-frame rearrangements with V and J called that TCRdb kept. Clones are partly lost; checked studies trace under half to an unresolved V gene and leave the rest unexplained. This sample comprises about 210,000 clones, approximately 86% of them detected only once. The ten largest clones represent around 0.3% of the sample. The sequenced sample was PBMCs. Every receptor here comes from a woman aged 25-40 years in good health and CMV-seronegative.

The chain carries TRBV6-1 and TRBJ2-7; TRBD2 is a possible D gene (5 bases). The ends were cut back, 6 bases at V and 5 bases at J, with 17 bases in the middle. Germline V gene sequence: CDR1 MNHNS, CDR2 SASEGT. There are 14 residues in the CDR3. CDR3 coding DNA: TGTGCCAGCAGAATTTCTAGGACTCCTAACGAGCAGTACTTC. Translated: CASRISRTPNEQYF.

The CDR3 DNA follows: TGTGCCAGCAGTGTCTGGACTTCTCTGCAGTTCTTC. Translation: CASSVWTSLQFF. The chain employs TRBV6-1 and TRBJ2-1, with D maybe TRBD2 (5 bases). The CDR3 spans 12 residues. V dropped 4 bases and J dropped 12 bases, with 13 bases sitting between them. The germline V gene encodes CDR1 MNHNS and CDR2 SASEGT.

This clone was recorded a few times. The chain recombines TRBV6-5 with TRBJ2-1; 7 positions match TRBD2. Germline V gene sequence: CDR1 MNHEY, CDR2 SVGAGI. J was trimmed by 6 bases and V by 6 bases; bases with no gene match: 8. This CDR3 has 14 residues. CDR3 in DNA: TGTGCCAGCAGACCTGGGGGGGTCTTCAATGAGCAGTTCTTC. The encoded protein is CASRPGGVFNEQFF.

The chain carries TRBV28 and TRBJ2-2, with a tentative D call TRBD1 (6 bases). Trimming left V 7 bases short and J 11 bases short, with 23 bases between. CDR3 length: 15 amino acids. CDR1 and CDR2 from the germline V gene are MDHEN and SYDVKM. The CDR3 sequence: CASNLLSRGFEELFF. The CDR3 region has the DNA TGTGCCAGCAATTTGCTGTCCAGGGGATTTGAAGAGCTGTTTTTT.

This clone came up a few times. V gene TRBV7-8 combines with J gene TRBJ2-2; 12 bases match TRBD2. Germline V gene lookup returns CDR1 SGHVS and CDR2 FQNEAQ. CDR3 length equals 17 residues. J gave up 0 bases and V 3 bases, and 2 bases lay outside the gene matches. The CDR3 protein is CASSLTSGGANTGELFF. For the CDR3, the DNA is TGTGCCAGCAGCTTGACTAGCGGGGGAGCGAACACCGGGGAGCTGTTTTTT.